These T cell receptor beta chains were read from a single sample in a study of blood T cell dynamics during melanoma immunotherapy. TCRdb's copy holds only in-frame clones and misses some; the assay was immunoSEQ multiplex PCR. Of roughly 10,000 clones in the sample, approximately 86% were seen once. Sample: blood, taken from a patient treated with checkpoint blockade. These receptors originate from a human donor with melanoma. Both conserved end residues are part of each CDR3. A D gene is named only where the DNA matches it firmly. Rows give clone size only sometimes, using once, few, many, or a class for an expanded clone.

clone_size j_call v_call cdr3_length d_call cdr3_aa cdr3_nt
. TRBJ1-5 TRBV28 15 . CASRPPRGGNQPQHF TGTGCCAGCAGGCCCCCTAGGGGGGGCAATCAGCCCCAGCATTTT
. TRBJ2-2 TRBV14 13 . CASRLQVTGELFF TGTGCCAGCAGGTTGCAGGTCACCGGGGAGCTGTTTTTT
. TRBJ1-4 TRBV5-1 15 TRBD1 CASSLMRGPNEKLFF TGCGCCAGCAGCCTCATGAGGGGGCCCAATGAAAAACTGTTTTTT
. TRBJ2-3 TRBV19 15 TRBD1 CASSMGTGFTDTQYF TGTGCCAGTAGTATGGGGACAGGGTTCACAGATACGCAGTATTTT
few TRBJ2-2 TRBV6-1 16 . CASSEARGRGTGELFF TGTGCCAGCAGTGAAGCACGGGGGCGGGGCACCGGGGAGCTGTTTTTT
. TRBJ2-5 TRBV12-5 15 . CASGPSTDYQETQYF TGTGCTAGTGGTCCCTCAACCGACTATCAAGAGACCCAGTACTTC
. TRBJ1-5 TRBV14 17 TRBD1 CASSPFPGTGISQPQHF TGTGCCAGCAGCCCATTCCCGGGGACAGGGATTAGTCAGCCCCAGCATTTT
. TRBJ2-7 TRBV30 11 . CAWSAYYEQYF TGTGCCTGGAGTGCGTATTACGAGCAGTACTTC
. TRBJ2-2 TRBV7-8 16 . CASSLEVRVNTGELFF TGTGCCAGCAGCTTAGAGGTCAGGGTGAATACCGGGGAGCTGTTTTTT
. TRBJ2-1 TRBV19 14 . CASSIPGRDNEQFF TGTGCCAGTAGTATTCCGGGAAGAGACAATGAGCAGTTCTTC
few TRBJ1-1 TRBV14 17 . CASSPLYTGFQDTEAFF TGTGCCAGCAGCCCGCTCTATACAGGTTTTCAGGACACTGAAGCTTTCTTT
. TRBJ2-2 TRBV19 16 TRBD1 CASSPPGTAVTGELFF TGTGCCAGTAGCCCCCCCGGGACAGCAGTGACCGGGGAGCTGTTTTTT
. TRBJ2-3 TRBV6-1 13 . CASIRGSTDTQYF TGTGCCAGCATTCGGGGGAGCACAGATACGCAGTATTTT
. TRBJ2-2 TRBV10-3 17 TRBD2 CAISVLAVRPDAGELFF TGTGCCATCAGTGTACTAGCGGTGAGGCCGGACGCCGGGGAGCTGTTTTTT
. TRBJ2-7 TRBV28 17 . CASSSLRGLVSSYEQYF TGTGCCAGCAGCTCTCTACGGGGACTCGTAAGCTCCTACGAGCAGTACTTC
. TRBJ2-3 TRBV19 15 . CASALGGRVGDTQYF TGTGCCAGTGCTCTCGGGGGTCGAGTGGGAGATACGCAGTATTTT
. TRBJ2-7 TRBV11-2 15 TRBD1 CASSFSGQGIREQYF TGTGCCAGCAGCTTCAGCGGACAGGGCATCCGCGAGCAGTACTTC
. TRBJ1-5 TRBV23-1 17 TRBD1 CASSPDRGPYINQPQHF TGCGCCAGCAGTCCCGACAGGGGCCCATATATCAATCAGCCCCAGCATTTT
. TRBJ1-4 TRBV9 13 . CASNTGTNEKLFF TGTGCCAGCAACACAGGAACAAATGAAAAACTGTTTTTT
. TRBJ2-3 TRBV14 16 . CASSQVLGYGTDTQYF TGTGCCAGCAGCCAAGTCTTGGGTTACGGCACAGATACGCAGTATTTT
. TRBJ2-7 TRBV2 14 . CASAGIPSSYEQYF TGTGCCAGCGCCGGAATCCCGAGCTCCTACGAGCAGTACTTC
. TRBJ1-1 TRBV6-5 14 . CASSKTVRVPEAFF TGTGCCAGCAGCAAGACAGTGCGAGTCCCTGAAGCTTTCTTT
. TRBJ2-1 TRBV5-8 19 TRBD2 CASSQMGLAGGSSYNEQFF TGTGCCAGCAGCCAAATGGGACTAGCGGGGGGAAGCTCCTACAATGAGCAGTTCTTC
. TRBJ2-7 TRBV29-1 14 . CSVGGGRGKYEQYF TGCAGCGTTGGGGGGGGCAGGGGGAAGTACGAGCAGTACTTC
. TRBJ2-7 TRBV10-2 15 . CASSERAGLNYEQYF TGCGCCAGCAGTGAGAGGGCAGGGCTTAACTACGAGCAGTACTTC
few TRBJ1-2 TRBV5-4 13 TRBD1 CASSSRGDYGYTF TGTGCCAGCAGCTCCAGGGGGGACTATGGCTACACCTTC
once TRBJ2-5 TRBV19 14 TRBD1 CASSVGQSGETQYF TGTGCCAGTAGTGTGGGACAGAGCGGAGAGACCCAGTACTTC
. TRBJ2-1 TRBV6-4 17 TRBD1 CASTADIGQGSYNEQFF TGTGCCAGCACCGCCGACATCGGACAGGGGTCCTACAATGAGCAGTTCTTC
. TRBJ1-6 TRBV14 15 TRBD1 CASSQEGTGFSPLHF TGTGCCAGCAGCCAAGAAGGGACAGGGTTTTCACCCCTCCACTTT
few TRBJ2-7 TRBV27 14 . CASSSTGNRDEQYF TGTGCCAGCAGTTCAACAGGGAATCGAGACGAGCAGTACTTC
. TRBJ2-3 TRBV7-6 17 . CASSLDGRSFSTDTQYF TGTGCCAGCAGCCTAGACGGACGGAGTTTTAGCACAGATACGCAGTATTTT
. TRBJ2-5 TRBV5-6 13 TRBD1 CASRTGMIETQYF TGTGCCAGCAGGACAGGGATGATTGAGACCCAGTACTTC
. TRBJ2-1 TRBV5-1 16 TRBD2 CASSWGTSGVHNEQFF TGCGCCAGCAGCTGGGGGACTAGCGGGGTACACAATGAGCAGTTCTTC
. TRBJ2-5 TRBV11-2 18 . CASSLEVGRKVFQETQYF TGTGCCAGCAGCTTAGAGGTGGGCAGGAAAGTATTCCAAGAGACCCAGTACTTC
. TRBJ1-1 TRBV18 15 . CASSLGTRLDTEAFF TGTGCCAGCTCCCTCGGGACACGGCTCGACACTGAAGCTTTCTTT
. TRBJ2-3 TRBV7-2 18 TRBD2 CASSLEIRGGRRGDTQYF TGTGCCAGCAGCTTAGAAATCCGGGGGGGCCGCCGGGGAGATACGCAGTATTTT
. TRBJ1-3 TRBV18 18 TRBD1 CASSPPSGQLISGNTIYF TGTGCCAGCTCACCACCGTCGGGACAGTTAATCTCTGGAAACACCATATATTTT
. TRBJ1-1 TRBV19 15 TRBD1 CASSRTGLGNTEAFF TGTGCCAGTAGTCGGACAGGGCTAGGGAACACTGAAGCTTTCTTT
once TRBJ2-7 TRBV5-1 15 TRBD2 CASSLMAGGRNEQYF TGCGCCAGCAGCTTGATGGCGGGAGGGCGAAACGAGCAGTACTTC
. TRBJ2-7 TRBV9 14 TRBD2 CASSVGTSGNEQYF TGTGCCAGCAGCGTAGGGACTAGCGGGAACGAGCAGTACTTC
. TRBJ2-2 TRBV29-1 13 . CSVHTGSPTELFF TGCAGCGTTCACACAGGGTCCCCTACGGAGCTGTTTTTT
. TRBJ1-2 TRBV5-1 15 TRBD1 CASSLRGQGADGYTF TGCGCCAGCAGCTTGAGGGGACAGGGGGCAGATGGCTACACCTTC
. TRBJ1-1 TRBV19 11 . CASRTKGEAFF TGTGCCAGTAGGACAAAAGGGGAAGCTTTCTTT
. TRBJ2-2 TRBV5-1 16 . CASSSGGGINTGELFF TGCGCCAGCAGCTCAGGGGGAGGGATAAACACCGGGGAGCTGTTTTTT
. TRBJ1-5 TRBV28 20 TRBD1 CASSFSPGQGVLRSNQPQHF TGTGCCAGCAGTTTTTCCCCGGGACAGGGGGTTCTAAGAAGCAATCAGCCCCAGCATTTT
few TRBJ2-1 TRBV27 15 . CASRSGTSSYNEQFF TGTGCCAGCAGATCAGGGACCAGCTCCTACAATGAGCAGTTCTTC
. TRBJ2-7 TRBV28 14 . CASSARTVLYEQYF TGTGCCAGCAGTGCCAGGACCGTCCTCTACGAGCAGTACTTC
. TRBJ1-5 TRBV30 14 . CAWSGGNGNQPQHF TGTGCCTGGAGTGGGGGGAATGGTAATCAGCCCCAGCATTTT
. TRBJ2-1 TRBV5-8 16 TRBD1 CASSPSGTGVYNEQFF TGTGCCAGCAGCCCGTCCGGGACAGGGGTTTACAATGAGCAGTTCTTC
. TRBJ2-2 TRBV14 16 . CASSPGGGGSTGELFF TGTGCCAGCAGCCCTGGGGGAGGGGGAAGCACCGGGGAGCTGTTTTTT
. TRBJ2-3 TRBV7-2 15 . CASSLARGATDTQYF TGTGCCAGCAGCTTAGCGCGTGGGGCTACAGATACGCAGTATTTT
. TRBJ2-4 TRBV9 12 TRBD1 CASSDRGNIQYF TGTGCCAGCAGCGACAGGGGCAACATTCAGTACTTC
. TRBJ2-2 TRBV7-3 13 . CASSSGRNGELFF TGTGCCAGCAGCTCGGGGCGGAACGGGGAGCTGTTTTTT